This T cell receptor beta chain stems from a study of Graves' ophthalmopathy and Graves' hyperthyroidism. In donors with ophthalmopathy, activity was moderate-to-severe, with CAS ≥3, NOSPECS ≥4 and duration under 3 months. In this sample, this clonotype turned up many times. CDR3 regions of TCR beta were amplified from RNA transcripts. Second-round multiplex PCR came after first-round RT-PCR with HTBI primers. One entry per CDR3 protein results from TCRdb running MiXCR on the multiplex PCR reads. Of fewer than 600,000 distinct CDR3 sequences listed, approximately 15% are singletons. CDR3 length: 17 residues. CDR1 and CDR2 from the germline V gene are MRHNA and SNTAGT. The V and J ends lost 2 bases and 0 bases respectively, with 14 bases between them.

V and J are TRBV6-4 and TRBJ2-4; tentative D call: TRBD1 (6 bases). Sequencing used blood. The TCR sequence derives from a woman in her twenties or thirties with Graves' ophthalmopathy. CDR3 residues: CASSDTWGQLAKNIQYF. CDR3 DNA: TGTGCCAGCAGTGACACCTGGGGGCAACTAGCCAAAAACATTCAGTACTTC.